These 18 T cell receptor beta chains came from one sample sequenced in a study of T-cell memory formation after mild COVID-19. TCRdb redid the calling of the 5' RACE reads with MiXCR, one entry per CDR3 protein. The table lists under 450,000 distinct CDR3 sequences, 23% of them singletons, with 13% in the top ten. Sequencing used PBMCs or a T cell subset sorted from them (not recorded which). These receptors were obtained from an adult woman who had mild COVID-19 (a few samples of this study predate the infection). Cell type and time point are not known.

The CDR3 DNA follows: TGCAGCTCCCCAGGGGCTAGCGGGGCCTACAATGAGCAGTTCTTC. Protein sequence: CSSPGASGAYNEQFF. The chain employs TRBV29-1 and TRBJ2-1, with 9 positions matching TRBD2. The V gene's germline CDR1 is SQVTM and CDR2 ANQGSEA. The CDR3 has 15 amino acids. V lost 8 bases and J lost 2; bases outside the gene matches: 10.

This clonotype was observed a handful of times. This sequence joins TRBV12-3 or TRBV12-4 and TRBJ2-1; D is perhaps TRBD1 (6 bases). V was trimmed by 3 bases and J by 8 bases, leaving 20 bases between them. The CDR3 length is 16 residues. CDR3 coding DNA: TGTGCCAGCAGTTTCGCCCGGGACATAGCCAGGGATGAGCAGTTCTTC. Translated, it gives CASSFARDIARDEQFF.

The rearrangement uses TRBV6-5 and TRBJ2-2, with D possibly matching TRBD2 (5 bases). Between the trimmed V and J ends, which lost 2 bases and 3 bases, there was a span of 13 bases. Germline V gene data show CDR1 as MNHEY and CDR2 as SVGAGI. The CDR3 spans 16 residues. CDR3 DNA: TGTGCCAGCAGTTACGCCGATCCCGGGGACACCGGGGAGCTGTTTTTT. Protein product: CASSYADPGDTGELFF.

The gene calls are TRBV29-1 and TRBJ2-5; the D gene is possibly TRBD1 (6 bases). The V gene lost 8 bases and the J gene lost 2 bases, with 18 bases spanning the gap. From germline, CDR1 is SQVTM and CDR2 ANQGSEA. The CDR3 is 14 residues long. CDR3 nucleotide sequence: TGCAGCCTTAGAATCCGGGACAAACAAGAGACCCAGTACTTC. Protein product: CSLRIRDKQETQYF. Variable domain in full (rest from reference TRBV29-1 and TRBJ2-5): SAVISQKPSRDICQRGTSLTIQCQVDSQVTMMFWYRQQPGQSLTLIATANQGSEATYESGFVIDKFPISRPNLTFSTLTVSNMSPEDSSIYLCSLRIRDKQETQYFGPGTRLLVL.

This clonotype was seen more than once but under ten times. V usage is TRBV27 and J usage is TRBJ1-3; D possibly corresponds to TRBD1 (5 bases). This CDR3 contains 14 residues. The V and J ends lost 0 bases and 3 bases respectively, with 6 bases between them. CDR1 and CDR2 (germline): MNHEY, SMNVEV (reference sequence). This chain's CDR3 is CASSLSGVGNTIYF. The CDR3 DNA sequence: TGTGCCAGCAGTTTATCAGGGGTTGGAAACACCATATATTTT.

The chain carries TRBV20-1 and TRBJ2-2, with D uncertain. V gave up 0 bases and J gave up 0 bases, with 14 bases separating them. The length of the CDR3 is 17 residues. CDR1 is DFQATT and CDR2 is SNEGSKA in the germline V gene (reference sequence). CDR3 nucleotides: TGCAGTGCTAGAGATATTAAGGCAGGCGCGAACACCGGGGAGCTGTTTTTT. Its translation: CSARDIKAGANTGELFF.

The V and J genes are TRBV5-6 and TRBJ1-4; the D is unclear. CDR1 SGHDT and CDR2 YYEEEE come from the germline V gene. With 4 bases removed from V and 5 bases from J, the gap between germline ends came to 12 bases. This CDR3 contains 14 residues. The CDR3 reads CASSLYGLNEKLFF. The CDR3 DNA sequence: TGTGCCAGCAGCCTATATGGTTTAAATGAAAAACTGTTTTTT.

This clonotype has only a few counts. The chain is built from TRBV21-1 and TRBJ1-3; the DNA was not compared with TRBD1, the D call given in the table. TRBV21-1 corresponds to a pseudogene. The CDR3 is 16 residues long. The CDR3 here is CASSPPDVLSGNTIYF. The CDR3 DNA is TGTGCCAGCAGTCCCCCTGACGTGCTCTCTGGAAACACCATATATTTT.

The J gene is TRBJ2-7, the V gene TRBV12-3 or TRBV12-4, with D hard to call. V was cut by 2 bases and J by 7 bases, with 18 bases left in between. This CDR3 contains 15 residues. The DNA for the CDR3 is TGTGCCAGCAGTTTAAGCCCGGACGGTTTGGGGGAGCAGTACTTC. Translating it yields CASSLSPDGLGEQYF.

The chain links TRBV29-1 to TRBJ2-7; D uncertain. V gave up 7 bases and J gave up 4 bases, with 11 bases separating them. The CDR3 runs 11 residues. Germline CDR1 is SQVTM and CDR2 is ANQGSEA. The CDR3 spells CSAPRRYEQYF. DNA for the CDR3: TGCAGCGCCCCGCGACGTTACGAGCAGTACTTC.

J is TRBJ2-1 and V is TRBV24-1, with 7 positions matching TRBD1. The V gene's germline CDR1 is KGHDR and CDR2 SFDVKD. V lost 3 bases, J lost 4 bases, and 5 bases stayed unmatched. The CDR3 contains 15 residues. The CDR3 region is CATSDHSTGYNEQFF. The CDR3, as DNA: TGTGCCACCAGTGATCACTCGACAGGGTACAATGAGCAGTTCTTC.

The CDR3 coding sequence is TGTGCCACCAGCAGAGTCGGCGGGGGGTACGAGCAGTACTTC. Translation gives CATSRVGGGYEQYF. The chain recombines TRBV15 with TRBJ2-7; 8 bases fit TRBD2. Germline values: CDR1 LNHNV, CDR2 YYDKDF (reference sequence). V was pared by 1 base and J by 4 bases, with 3 bases of the junction left unmatched. The CDR3 is 14 amino acids.

In this sample, this clonotype turned up a few times. The chain couples TRBV7-9 to TRBJ1-5; no clear D. The CDR3 length is 13 residues. Trimming pared 5 bases from V and 6 bases from J, leaving 11 bases between. Germline CDR1 is SEHNR and CDR2 is FQNEAQ (reference sequence). CDR3 bases: TGTGCCAGCAGCGGGTCGAACGGTCAGCCCCAGCATTTT. Protein product: CASSGSNGQPQHF.

This sequence joins TRBV6-1 and TRBJ1-6; the match to TRBD1 covers 9 bases. The germline V gene encodes CDR1 MNHNS and CDR2 SASEGT. The trim removed 4 bases at V and 7 bases at J, leaving 11 bases unmatched. CDR3 size: 17 residues. CDR3 loop: CASSVRTGGARNSPLHF. The CDR3 region has the DNA TGTGCCAGCAGTGTGCGAACAGGGGGCGCCCGGAATTCACCCCTCCACTTT.

This clonotype was seen at least ten times. J is TRBJ2-1 and V is TRBV4-3; 8 nucleotides match TRBD2. This CDR3 spans 16 amino acids. CDR1 is LGHNA, CDR2 YSLEER, per germline. Trimming removed 1 base from V and 1 base from J; junction bases left unmatched: 3. CDR3 nucleotide sequence: TGCGCCAGCAGCCAAGTGGCTAGCGGGTCCTACAATGAGCAGTTCTTC. It is translated as CASSQVASGSYNEQFF.

The rearrangement links TRBV27 to TRBJ1-1; D remains ambiguous. The CDR3 loop spans 12 amino acids. Germline V gene data show CDR1 as MNHEY and CDR2 as SMNVEV (reference sequence). V was cut by 6 bases and J by 9 bases, with 14 bases left in between. CDR3 amino acids: CASSLPSNQAFF. CDR3 in DNA: TGTGCCAGCAGCCTGCCGTCCAACCAAGCTTTCTTT.

The chain has TRBV4-1 and TRBJ2-1; D may match TRBD1 or TRBD2 (5 bases each). The CDR3 is 12 amino acids. V was trimmed by 9 bases and J by 8 bases, leaving 14 bases between them. CDR1 and CDR2 from the germline V gene are MGHRA and YSYEKL. CDR3 amino acids: CASRGRVDEQFF. The CDR3 DNA follows: TGCGCCAGTCGGGGCAGGGTGGATGAGCAGTTCTTC.

V gene TRBV7-6 combines with J gene TRBJ2-6; 7 bases are shared with TRBD2. In germline, CDR1 is SGHVS, CDR2 FNYEAQ. This CDR3 spans 17 amino acids. With 1 base clipped from V and 0 bases from J, the junction kept 3 bases outside the gene matches. This CDR3 reads CASSLGTRSSGANVLTF. CDR3 in DNA: TGTGCCAGCAGCTTAGGGACTAGGAGCTCTGGGGCCAACGTCCTGACTTTC.